This T cell receptor beta chain was recorded in a study of blood T cells in healthy people across ages (dated by TCRdb to 2014 to 2015). Some background on the complete study: In model experiments, roughly one uniquely barcoded TCR beta cDNA molecule per two T cells was captured by template switching. Donors of different ages were randomly distributed across sequencing lanes to avoid experimental bias. Using the same blood draw, the study looked at two additional independent replicas of 1 million unique cDNA reads for two donors, one aged 18 to 29 and the other aged 80 or older. Using deep sequencing normalized with unique cDNA molecular identifiers, the study measured how TCR beta repertoire diversity changes with age. The donors were divided into four age groups: young (average approximately 17 years), middle-aged (almost 40), aged (approximately 59) and long-lived (around 87). What the study reported, not specific to this receptor: Bulk unsorted PBMC profiling prevented conclusive comparison of naive and antigen-experienced compartments. Compared with the aged group, the long-lived group had more naive CD4+ T cells, fewer expanded clones and increased TCR diversity, suggesting age selection. As age increased, observed TCR beta diversity per million T cells dropped in a roughly linear way, and a significant reduction was already evident by age 40. Estimates of total diversity from one million sequenced T cells were regarded as lower bounds and underestimates. Observed TCR beta diversity correlated strongly with the percentage of naive T cells measured by flow cytometry. Donor CMV infection status was unknown, potentially confounding age-related changes in expanded clonotypes.

Library method: 5' RACE. The sequencer was an Illumina HiSeq 2500. The second PCR ran for roughly 7 to 12 cycles and used a J-beta primer mix along with a sample-barcoded 5' primer. A unique molecular identifier was introduced onto each TCR beta cDNA molecule by a template-switch 5' adaptor carrying 12 random nucleotides. Each sample yielded at least 2.5 million CDR3-containing paired-end reads. All of the RNA was converted into first-strand cDNA using the Mint cDNA synthesis kit, with a TRBC-specific oligonucleotide serving as the primer. Following uracil-DNA glycosylase treatment, a first 18-cycle PCR with universal primers M1SS and BC2_uni_R was performed on all cDNA. As for the authors' bioinformatics: Normalization of each sample was performed by random selection of 1 million high-quality reads, each carrying a distinct molecular identifier. Instead of being binned into consensus sequences, reads that shared molecular identifiers were thrown out. MiTCR, set to a Q25 quality threshold and the strictest error-elimination algorithm, was used for CDR3 identification, clonotype clustering and error correction. A nonparametric unseen species model using Euler transformation provided a lower-bound estimate of total TCR beta diversity. TCRdb passed the public sequencing reads through fastp at Q25 and MiXCR, retaining productive beta sequences. Under each unique CDR3 protein, matching rows form one entry showing the most common genes and DNA. TCRdb assigned the V and J calls; the authors' analysis was not used. The sample table records fewer than 950,000 distinct CDR3 sequences; roughly 34% of these occur just once. The leading ten clones occupy over 10% of the sample.

The approximately 39 donors, aged 6 to 90 years, were systemically healthy Caucasian individuals from Russia. Roughly 10 milliliters of peripheral blood were collected from each donor into EDTA-treated Vacutainer tubes. Ficoll-Paque density-gradient centrifugation was used to isolate PBMCs, with at least 6.5 million per sample. Trizol reagent was used to extract total RNA from the PBMCs, yielding at least 5.5 micrograms per sample. For every donor, flow cytometry on a PBMC aliquot measured the percentage of naive CD45RAhigh/CD27high T cells. Concerning this clonotype: Its antigen specificity is not known. No much larger clone exists at a distance of one base, and base qualities are not known.

The cysteine opens and the phenylalanine closes a CDR3 of 14 amino acids. The entry retains the CDR3 DNA only, 42 bases that are in frame from base 1. The CDR1 and CDR2 encoded by the germline V gene are SGHRS and YFSETQ. The trim is 0 bases for V and 3 bases for J, with a gap of 7 bases between the germline ends. The receptor was derived from a man younger than 30 in good health. The V and J segments used are TRBV5-1 and TRBJ1-5, with the D gene not clear enough to name. The sequenced sample was blood. The DNA sequence reads TGCGCCAGCAGCTTGGGGTCAGACAATCAGCCCCAGCATTTT. It codes for CASSLGSDNQPQHF.